This T cell receptor beta chain was sequenced in a study of molecular identifiers for immune sequencing clone quantification. Trimming removed 0 bases from V and 1 base from J, with 5 bases in between. The length of the CDR3 is 14 residues. Germline V gene lookup returns CDR1 SGDLS and CDR2 YYNGEE. A few counts support this clonotype. Each CDR3 protein is one row after TCRdb ran MiXCR on the PCR reads. This table has just over 40,000 distinct CDR3 sequences, roughly 18% appearing once. This sequence joins TRBV9 and TRBJ2-1; D ambiguous. Sample: naive CD8+ T cells from blood, with Jurkat cell RNA spiked in. Specified subset: FACS-sorted CD8+CD4-CCR7+CD45RA+ naive T cells. The TCR comes from a human donor in good health. Some libraries in this study had Jurkat cell RNA spiked in. The CDR3 nucleotides read TGTGCCAGCAGCGTAGAAGGGTCCTACAATGAGCAGTTCTTC. Translation: CASSVEGSYNEQFF.